This T cell receptor beta chain was documented in a study of HIV-infected children after antiretroviral therapy interruption. As for the study in general: Recorded EBV and CMV exposure existed for most children. In continuous treatment, analyzed samples were from weeks 0, 48 and 150.

Treatment here: PENTA 11 planned treatment interruption arm or continuous ART arm. Sorting from thawed PBMCs isolated memory CD8+ CD45RO+ CD45RA- T cells. The TCR library was built from RNA with a 3' RACE protocol and unique molecular identifiers. Using its own MiXCR run on the 3' RACE reads, TCRdb lists one record per CDR3 protein. Counted here are 6,000 to 7,500 distinct CDR3 sequences, more than 15% occurring once; the ten biggest clones make up around 13%. This clonotype was seen a few times. The input for sequencing was CD45RO+ CD8+ T cells from PBMCs, pooled from several time points, taken from a donor given antiretroviral therapy, either interrupted or continuous. Described subset: memory CD8+ CD45RO+ CD45RA- T cells. The sequence came from a pool of human donors with HIV.

For the CDR3, the DNA is TGTGCCAGCAGCCCAAGAGGGGCGCGAGAAGATACGCAGTATTTT. Translation: CASSPRGAREDTQYF. The rearrangement joins TRBV11-1 to TRBJ2-3; D assignment may be TRBD1 or TRBD2 (5 bases each). Looked up from germline, CDR1 is SGHAT and CDR2 is FQDESV (reference sequence). Trimming cost V 5 bases and J 5 bases, with 17 bases left between them. The CDR3 covers 15 residues. The variable domain in full, with the rest retrieved from reference TRBV11-1 and TRBJ2-3, is EAEVAQSPRYKITEKSQAVAFWCDPISGHATLYWYRQILGQGPELLVQFQDESVVDDSQLPKDRFSAERLKGVDSTLKIQPAELGDSAMYLCASSPRGAREDTQYFGPGTRLTVL.